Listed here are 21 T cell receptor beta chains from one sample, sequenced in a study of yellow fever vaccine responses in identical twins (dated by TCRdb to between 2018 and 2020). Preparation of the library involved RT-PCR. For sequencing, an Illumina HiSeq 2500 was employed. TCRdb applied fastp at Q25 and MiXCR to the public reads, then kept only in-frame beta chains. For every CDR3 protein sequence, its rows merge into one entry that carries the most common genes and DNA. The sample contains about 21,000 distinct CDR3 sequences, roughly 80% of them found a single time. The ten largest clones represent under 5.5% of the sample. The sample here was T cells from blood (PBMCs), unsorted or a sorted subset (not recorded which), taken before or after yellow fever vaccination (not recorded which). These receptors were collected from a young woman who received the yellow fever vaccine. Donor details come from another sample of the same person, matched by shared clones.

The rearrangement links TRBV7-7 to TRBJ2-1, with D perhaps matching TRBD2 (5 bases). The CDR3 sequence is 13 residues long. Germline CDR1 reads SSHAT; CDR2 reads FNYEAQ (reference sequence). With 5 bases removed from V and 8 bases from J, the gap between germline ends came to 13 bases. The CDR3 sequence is CASSPPLADEQFF. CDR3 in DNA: TGTGCCAGCAGCCCCCCTCTAGCAGATGAGCAGTTCTTC.

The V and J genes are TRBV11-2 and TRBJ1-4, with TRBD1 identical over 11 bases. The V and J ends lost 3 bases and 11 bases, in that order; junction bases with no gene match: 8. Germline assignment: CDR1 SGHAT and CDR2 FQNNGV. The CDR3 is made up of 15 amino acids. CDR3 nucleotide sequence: TGTGCCAGCAGCTTGGGCGGACAGGGGGCTATGAAACTGTTTTTT. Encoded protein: CASSLGGQGAMKLFF.

The CDR3 DNA is TGTGCCACCAGTGATTTGCAATGGCTGGCGTATGAGCAGTTCTTC. This codes for CATSDLQWLAYEQFF. The V and J genes are TRBV24-1 and TRBJ2-1; D not resolved. The V gene's germline CDR1 is KGHDR and CDR2 SFDVKD. Trimming removed 0 bases from V and 8 bases from J, with 13 bases in between. The CDR3 is 15 residues long.

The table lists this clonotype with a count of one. The CDR3: CASRNRGQGGQPQHF. The CDR3 DNA sequence: TGTGCCAGTCGGAACAGGGGGCAGGGCGGTCAGCCCCAGCATTTT. The chain links TRBV19 to TRBJ1-5; 9 bases align to TRBD1. Per germline, CDR1 LNHDA and CDR2 SQIVND (reference sequence). Losses at the gene ends were 8 bases for V and 6 bases for J; bases not matched to a gene: 11. This CDR3 has 15 amino acids.

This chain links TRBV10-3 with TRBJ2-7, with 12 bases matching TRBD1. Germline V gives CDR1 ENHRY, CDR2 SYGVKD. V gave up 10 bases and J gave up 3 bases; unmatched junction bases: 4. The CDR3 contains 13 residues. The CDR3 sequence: CATGDRGHYEQYF. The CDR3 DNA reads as TGTGCCACTGGGGACAGGGGGCACTACGAGCAGTACTTC.

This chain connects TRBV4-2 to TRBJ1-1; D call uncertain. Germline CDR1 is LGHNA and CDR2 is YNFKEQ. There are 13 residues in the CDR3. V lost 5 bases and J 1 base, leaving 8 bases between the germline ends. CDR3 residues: CASSENWNTEAFF. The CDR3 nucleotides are TGTGCCAGCAGCGAAAACTGGAACACTGAAGCTTTCTTT.

The CDR3 reads CASSHVQGGNEQFF. CDR3 bases: TGTGCCAGCAGCCATGTTCAGGGAGGCAATGAGCAGTTCTTC. This chain uses TRBV6-1 with TRBJ2-1; the D gene is possibly TRBD2 (6 bases). V lost 6 bases to trimming and J lost 6 bases, with 15 bases between them. Per germline, CDR1 MNHNS and CDR2 SASEGT. The CDR3 has 14 residues.

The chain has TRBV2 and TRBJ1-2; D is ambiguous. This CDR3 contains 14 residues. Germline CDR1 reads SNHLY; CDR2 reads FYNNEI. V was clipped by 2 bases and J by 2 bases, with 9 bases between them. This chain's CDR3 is CASSEKVLNYGYTF. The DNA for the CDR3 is TGTGCCAGCAGTGAAAAGGTCCTCAACTATGGCTACACCTTC.

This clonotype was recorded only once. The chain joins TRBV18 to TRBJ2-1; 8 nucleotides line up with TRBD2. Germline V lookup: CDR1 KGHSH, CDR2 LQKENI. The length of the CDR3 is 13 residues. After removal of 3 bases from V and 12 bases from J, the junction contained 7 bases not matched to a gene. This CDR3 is CASSPQREFGQFF. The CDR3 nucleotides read TGTGCCAGCTCACCCCAGCGGGAGTTTGGGCAGTTCTTC.

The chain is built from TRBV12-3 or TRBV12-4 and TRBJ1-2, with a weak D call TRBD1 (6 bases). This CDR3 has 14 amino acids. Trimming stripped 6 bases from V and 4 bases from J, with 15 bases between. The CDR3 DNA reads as TGTGCCAGCAGCCCCGAGGGGGGGGGCTATGGCTACACCTTC. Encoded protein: CASSPEGGGYGYTF.

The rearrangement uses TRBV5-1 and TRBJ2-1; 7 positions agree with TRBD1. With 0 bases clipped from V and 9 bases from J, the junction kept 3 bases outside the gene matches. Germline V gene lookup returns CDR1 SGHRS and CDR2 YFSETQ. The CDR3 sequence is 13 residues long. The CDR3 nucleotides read TGCGCCAGCAGCTTGGGACAGGGCGGTGAGCAGTTCTTC. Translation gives CASSLGQGGEQFF.

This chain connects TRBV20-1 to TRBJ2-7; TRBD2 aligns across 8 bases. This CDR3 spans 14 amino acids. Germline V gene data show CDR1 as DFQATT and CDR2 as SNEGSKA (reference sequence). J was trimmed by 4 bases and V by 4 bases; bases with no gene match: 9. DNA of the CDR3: TGCAGTGCTACTGGTCCGGGACTAGGGTACGAGCAGTACTTC. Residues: CSATGPGLGYEQYF.

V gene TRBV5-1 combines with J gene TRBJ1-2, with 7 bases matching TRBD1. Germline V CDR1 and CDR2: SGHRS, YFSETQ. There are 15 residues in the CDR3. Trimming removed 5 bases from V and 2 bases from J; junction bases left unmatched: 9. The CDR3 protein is CASRYDRARNYGYTF. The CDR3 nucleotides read TGCGCCAGCAGATATGACAGGGCCCGAAACTATGGCTACACCTTC.

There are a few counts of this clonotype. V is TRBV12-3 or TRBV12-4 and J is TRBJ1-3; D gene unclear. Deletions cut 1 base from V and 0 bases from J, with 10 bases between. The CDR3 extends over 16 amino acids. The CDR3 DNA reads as TGTGCCAGCAGTTTAGTAAGCGTCGGCTCTGGAAACACCATATATTTT. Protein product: CASSLVSVGSGNTIYF.

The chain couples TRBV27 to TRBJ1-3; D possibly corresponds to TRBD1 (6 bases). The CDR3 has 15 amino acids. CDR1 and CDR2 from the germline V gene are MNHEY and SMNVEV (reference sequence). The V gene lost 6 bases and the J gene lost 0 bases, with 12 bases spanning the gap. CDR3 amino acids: CASRPRGSSGNTIYF. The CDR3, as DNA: TGTGCCAGCAGACCCAGGGGTTCCTCTGGAAACACCATATATTTT.

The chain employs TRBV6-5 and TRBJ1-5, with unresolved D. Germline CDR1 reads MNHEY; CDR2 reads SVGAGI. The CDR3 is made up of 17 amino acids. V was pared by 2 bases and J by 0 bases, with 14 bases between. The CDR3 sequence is CASSYMGSGYSNQPQHF. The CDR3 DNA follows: TGTGCCAGCAGTTACATGGGGTCGGGTTATAGCAATCAGCCCCAGCATTTT.

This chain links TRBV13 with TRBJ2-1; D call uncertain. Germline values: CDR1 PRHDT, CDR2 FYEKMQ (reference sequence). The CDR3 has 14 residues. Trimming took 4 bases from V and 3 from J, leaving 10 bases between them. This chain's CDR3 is CASSSPDHYNEQFF. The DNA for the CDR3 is TGTGCCAGCAGCTCCCCGGACCACTACAATGAGCAGTTCTTC.

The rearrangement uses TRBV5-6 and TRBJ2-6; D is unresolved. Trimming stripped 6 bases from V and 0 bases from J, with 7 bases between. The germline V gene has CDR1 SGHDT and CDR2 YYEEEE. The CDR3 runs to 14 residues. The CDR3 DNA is TGTGCCAGCAAACCTGTCTCTGGGGCCAACGTCCTGACTTTC. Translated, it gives CASKPVSGANVLTF.

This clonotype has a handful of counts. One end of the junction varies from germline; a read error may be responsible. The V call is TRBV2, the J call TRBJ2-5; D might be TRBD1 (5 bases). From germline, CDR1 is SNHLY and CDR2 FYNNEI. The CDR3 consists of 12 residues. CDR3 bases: TGTGCTAGCAGGGTAGCACAAGAGACCCAGTACTTC. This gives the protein CASRVAQETQYF.

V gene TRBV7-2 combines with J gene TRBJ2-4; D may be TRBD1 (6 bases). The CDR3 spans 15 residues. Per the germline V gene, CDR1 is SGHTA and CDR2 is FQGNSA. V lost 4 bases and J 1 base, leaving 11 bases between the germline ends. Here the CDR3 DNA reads TGTGCCAGCAGCTCACAGGGAAGCGCCAAAAACATTCAGTACTTC. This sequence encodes CASSSQGSAKNIQYF.

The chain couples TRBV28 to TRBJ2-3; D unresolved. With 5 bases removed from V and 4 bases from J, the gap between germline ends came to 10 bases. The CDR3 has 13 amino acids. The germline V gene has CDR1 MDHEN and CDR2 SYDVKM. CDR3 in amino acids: CASSPPFADTQYF. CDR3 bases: TGTGCCAGCAGTCCTCCGTTCGCAGATACGCAGTATTTT.